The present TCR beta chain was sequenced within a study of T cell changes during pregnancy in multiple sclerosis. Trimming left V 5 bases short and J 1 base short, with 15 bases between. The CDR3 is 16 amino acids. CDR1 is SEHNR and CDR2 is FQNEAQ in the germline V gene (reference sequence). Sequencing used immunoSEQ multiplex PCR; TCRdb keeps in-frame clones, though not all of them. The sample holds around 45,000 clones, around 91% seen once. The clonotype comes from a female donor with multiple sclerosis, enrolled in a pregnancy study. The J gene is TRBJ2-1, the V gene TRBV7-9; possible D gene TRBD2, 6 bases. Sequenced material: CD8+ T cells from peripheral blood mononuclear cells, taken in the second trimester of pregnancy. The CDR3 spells CASSVPTGESYNEQFF. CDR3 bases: TGTGCCAGCAGCGTCCCAACGGGGGAATCCTACAATGAGCAGTTCTTC.